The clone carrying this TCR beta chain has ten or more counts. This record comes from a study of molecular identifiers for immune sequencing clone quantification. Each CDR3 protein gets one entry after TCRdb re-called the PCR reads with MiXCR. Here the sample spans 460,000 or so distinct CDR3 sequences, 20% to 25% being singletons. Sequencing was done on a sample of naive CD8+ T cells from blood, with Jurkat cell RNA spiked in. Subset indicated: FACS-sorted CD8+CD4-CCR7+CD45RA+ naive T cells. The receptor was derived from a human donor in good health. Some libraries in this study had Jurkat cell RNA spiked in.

The CDR3 sequence: CASSYGPQEQYF. CDR3 nucleotides: TGTGCCAGCAGTTACGGTCCTCAGGAGCAGTACTTC. The rearrangement links TRBV6-6 to TRBJ2-7, with D hard to call. Trimming took 2 bases from V and 7 from J, leaving 9 bases between them. Germline assignment: CDR1 MNHNY and CDR2 SVGAGI (reference sequence). CDR3 length: 12 amino acids.